This T cell receptor beta chain was sequenced for a study of CD8 T cells in ankylosing spondylitis. The CDR3 consists of 17 residues. Germline CDR1 reads SNHLY; CDR2 reads FYNNEI. Comment on this clonotype: The antigen is undetermined.

Study-level points and caveats: It appeared that ankylosing spondylitis blood was characterized by a TCR beta motif of roughly 8 highly homologous variants. There was reportedly significant enrichment of clones that were disease-linked in matched ankylosing spondylitis synovial fluid.

Quantitative 5'-RACE with molecular barcodes generated TCR beta libraries. TCRdb redid the calling of the 5' RACE reads with MiXCR, one entry per CDR3 protein. This table has approximately 220,000 distinct CDR3 sequences, about 10% appearing once. The genes are TRBV2 and TRBJ2-3; D might be TRBD1 (5 bases). The J call may be mistaken, given a closer DNA end match to TRBJ1-5. The sequence was collected from a male donor with ankylosing spondylitis or in good health (not recorded which). Sequencing was performed on blood, either unsorted or a sorted T cell fraction (not recorded which). The CDR3 sequence: CASSESGGYADTDTQHF. DNA of the CDR3: TGTGCCAGCAGCGAGAGCGGGGGTTACGCAGATACAGATACGCAGCATTTT.